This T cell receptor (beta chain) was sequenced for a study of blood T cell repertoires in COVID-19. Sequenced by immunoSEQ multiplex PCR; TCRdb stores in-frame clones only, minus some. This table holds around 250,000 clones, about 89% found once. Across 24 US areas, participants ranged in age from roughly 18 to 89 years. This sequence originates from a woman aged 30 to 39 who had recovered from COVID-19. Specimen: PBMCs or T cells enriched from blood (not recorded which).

The CDR3 DNA reads TGTGCCACCAGTAATCTAGTGAGATCGGATACGCAGTATTTT. Translation: CATSNLVRSDTQYF. V gene TRBV24-1 combines with J gene TRBJ2-3; D is unclear. The V end lost 6 bases, the J end lost 6 bases, and 15 bases lay between the germline ends. The CDR3 is made up of 14 amino acids. Germline loops: CDR1 KGHDR, CDR2 SFDVKD.